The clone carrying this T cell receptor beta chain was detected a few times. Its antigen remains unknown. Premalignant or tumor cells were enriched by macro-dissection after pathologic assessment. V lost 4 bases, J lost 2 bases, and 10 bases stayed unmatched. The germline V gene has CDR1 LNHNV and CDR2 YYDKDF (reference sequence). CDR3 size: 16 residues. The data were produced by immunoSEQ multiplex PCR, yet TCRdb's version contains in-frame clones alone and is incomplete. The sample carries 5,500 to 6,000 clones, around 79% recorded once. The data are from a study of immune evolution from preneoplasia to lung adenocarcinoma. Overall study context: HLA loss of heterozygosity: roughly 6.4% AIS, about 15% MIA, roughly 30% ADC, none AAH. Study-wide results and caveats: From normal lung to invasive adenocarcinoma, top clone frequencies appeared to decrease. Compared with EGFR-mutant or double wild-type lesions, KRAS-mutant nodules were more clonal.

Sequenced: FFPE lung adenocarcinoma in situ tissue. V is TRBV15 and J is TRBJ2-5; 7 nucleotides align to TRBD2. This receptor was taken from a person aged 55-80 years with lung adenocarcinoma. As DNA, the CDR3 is TGTGCCACCAGCATTGGGAGCGGGGCGGGTCAAGAGACCCAGTACTTC. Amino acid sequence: CATSIGSGAGQETQYF.